The 26 T cell receptor beta chains reported below all come from one sample, sequenced in a study of follicular helper T cells after annual influenza vaccination. Profiling relied on immunoSEQ multiplex PCR, and the TCRdb table lists in-frame clones only, not all of them. The data contain about 11,000 clones, roughly four fifths of them seen just once; the ten biggest clones take up about 0.92%. The specimen comprised CXCR5- memory CD4+ T cells sorted from blood, sampled 6 weeks after influenza vaccination. All receptors derive from an adult who received the influenza vaccine.

The chain has TRBV7-9 and TRBJ2-4; 7 nucleotides align to TRBD2. The trim removed 0 bases at V and 7 bases at J, leaving 6 bases unmatched. There are 15 residues in the CDR3. CDR1 is SEHNR and CDR2 is FQNEAQ in the germline V gene (reference sequence). CDR3 in amino acids: CASSLAVGGRNIQYF. Written as DNA, the CDR3 is TGTGCCAGCAGCTTAGCGGTGGGGGGGAGGAACATTCAGTACTTC.

The chain has TRBV5-1 and TRBJ2-1; 10 nucleotides match TRBD2. Germline CDR1 SGHRS, CDR2 YFSETQ. The CDR3 totals 15 residues. The trim removed 2 bases at V and 4 bases at J, leaving 3 bases unmatched. The CDR3 loop is CASSLAGGQYNEQFF. The DNA of the CDR3 is TGCGCCAGCAGCTTAGCGGGAGGGCAGTACAATGAGCAGTTCTTC. Using reference TRBV5-1 and TRBJ2-1 for the parts outside the CDR3, the full variable domain is KAGVTQTPRYLIKTRGQQVTLSCSPISGHRSVSWYQQTPGQGLQFLFEYFSETQRNKGNFPGRFSGRQFSNSRSEMNVSTLELGDSALYLCASSLAGGQYNEQFFGPGTRLTVL.

In its sample, this clone was seen once. The rearrangement joins TRBV10-3 to TRBJ2-1; 7 positions match TRBD2. This CDR3 region has 14 residues. J gave up 3 bases and V 7 bases, and 6 bases lay outside the gene matches. CDR1 and CDR2 (germline): ENHRY, SYGVKD. CDR3 sequence: CAITPGLNYNEQFF. CDR3 DNA sequence: TGTGCCATCACCCCGGGACTAAACTACAATGAGCAGTTCTTC.

This chain joins TRBV6-1 and TRBJ2-3; D possibly matches TRBD1 or TRBD2 (5 bases each). The CDR3 sequence is 12 residues long. Germline V gene lookup returns CDR1 MNHNS and CDR2 SASEGT. V shed 10 bases and J shed 1 base, with 9 bases lying between them. For the CDR3, the DNA is TGTGCCACTAGAGGGGGCACAGATACGCAGTATTTT. As protein: CATRGGTDTQYF.

The chain carries TRBV19 and TRBJ2-3; D is uncertain. This CDR3 region has 14 residues. In germline, CDR1 is LNHDA, CDR2 SQIVND (reference sequence). V was clipped by 6 bases and J by 0 bases, with 10 bases between them. DNA of the CDR3: TGTGCCAGTAGGGAGCCCCAGAGCACAGATACGCAGTATTTT. Encoded protein: CASREPQSTDTQYF.

The chain joins TRBV11-3 to TRBJ2-2, with TRBD1 identical over 8 bases. CDR3 size: 16 residues. Germline V lookup: CDR1 SGHNT, CDR2 YENEEA. V trimming: 1 base; J trimming: 1 base; junction bases outside the gene matches: 2. For the CDR3, the DNA is TGTGCCAGCAGCTTAGGACAGGGGTTGAACACCGGGGAGCTGTTTTTT. This encodes CASSLGQGLNTGELFF. The complete variable domain, with remaining parts taken from reference TRBV11-3 and TRBJ2-2, reads EAGVVQSPRYKIIEKKQPVAFWCNPISGHNTLYWYLQNLGQGPELLIRYENEEAVDDSQLPKDRFSAERLKGVDSTLKIQPAELGDSAVYLCASSLGQGLNTGELFFGEGSRLTVL.

This chain uses TRBV6-5 with TRBJ2-7; a possible D gene is TRBD2 (5 bases). V shed 6 bases and J shed 1 base, with 13 bases lying between them. Germline V gene sequence: CDR1 MNHEY, CDR2 SVGAGI. The CDR3 spans 14 residues. The CDR3 DNA reads as TGTGCCAGCAGCCTTAGCGCCACGTCCTACGAGCAGTACTTC. Residues: CASSLSATSYEQYF.

This clone has a handful of counts. V gene TRBV7-2 combines with J gene TRBJ1-5; no clear D gene. Germline values: CDR1 SGHTA, CDR2 FQGNSA. This CDR3 region has 12 residues. V gave up 5 bases and J gave up 7 bases, with 9 bases separating them. In DNA form, the CDR3 reads TGTGCCAGCAGCCCCGGGAGGCAGCCCCAGCATTTT. Translation gives CASSPGRQPQHF.

The chain joins TRBV7-9 to TRBJ1-1, with D unclear. The CDR3 consists of 12 residues. The germline V gene has CDR1 SEHNR and CDR2 FQNEAQ (reference sequence). V shed 10 bases and J shed 0 bases, with 9 bases lying between them. CDR3 DNA: TGTGCCAACGAAATTCTGAACACTGAAGCTTTCTTT. It codes for CANEILNTEAFF.

The V and J genes are TRBV29-1 and TRBJ1-3, with D perhaps TRBD1 (5 bases). V lost 5 bases and J lost 0, with 20 bases in between. CDR3 length equals 17 residues. Germline CDR1 SQVTM, CDR2 ANQGSEA. The CDR3 here is CSVIIQPGHISGNTIYF. DNA of the CDR3: TGCAGCGTTATAATCCAGCCGGGGCACATCTCTGGAAACACCATATATTTT. Together with reference TRBV29-1 and TRBJ1-3, the CDR3 gives the full variable domain: SAVISQKPSRDICQRGTSLTIQCQVDSQVTMMFWYRQQPGQSLTLIATANQGSEATYESGFVIDKFPISRPNLTFSTLTVSNMSPEDSSIYLCSVIIQPGHISGNTIYFGEGSWLTVV.

V usage is TRBV19 and J usage is TRBJ2-3; no definite D call. The CDR3 extends over 14 amino acids. CDR1 and CDR2 (germline): LNHDA, SQIVND (reference sequence). The V gene lost 1 base and the J gene lost 3 bases, with 8 bases spanning the gap. In DNA, the CDR3 is TGTGCCAGTAGTATAGTGGGTAGGACAGATACGCAGTATTTT. This gives the protein CASSIVGRTDTQYF.

In its sample, this clone was seen a few times. The chain recombines TRBV2 with TRBJ2-7; possibly TRBD1 or TRBD2 for D (6 bases each). The V end lost 5 bases, the J end lost 6 bases, and 20 bases lay between the germline ends. Germline V gene data show CDR1 as SNHLY and CDR2 as FYNNEI. CDR3 length: 15 residues. CDR3 nucleotides: TGTGCCAGCAGTCCGGAGGGACGGGGGCTGCGCGAGCAGTACTTC. Protein: CASSPEGRGLREQYF.

The chain combines TRBV18 with TRBJ2-7; D uncertain. The CDR3 loop spans 15 amino acids. The V and J ends lost 3 bases and 1 base respectively, with 13 bases between them. Germline lookup yields CDR1 KGHSH and CDR2 LQKENI. CDR3 amino acids: CASSPQQDQSYEQYF. As DNA, the CDR3 is TGTGCCAGCTCACCCCAGCAGGACCAATCCTACGAGCAGTACTTC.

This clone was counted only a few times. J is TRBJ2-5 and V is TRBV5-1; no firm D call. The CDR3 has 15 residues. V gave up 1 base and J gave up 2 bases, with 12 bases separating them. CDR1 and CDR2 from the germline V gene are SGHRS and YFSETQ. CDR3 sequence (DNA): TGCGCCAGCAGCTTGTTACAAGGCCCTCAAGAGACCCAGTACTTC. This translates into CASSLLQGPQETQYF.

The CDR3 loop reads CASNSGTQETQYF. The CDR3 nucleotides read TGTGCCAGCAATAGCGGAACCCAAGAGACCCAGTACTTC. The chain couples TRBV6-6 to TRBJ2-5, with D possibly matching TRBD2 (6 bases). V gave up 7 bases and J gave up 1 base, with 10 bases separating them. Per germline, CDR1 MNHNY and CDR2 SVGAGI (reference sequence). CDR3 length: 13 residues.

This chain's CDR3 is CASSGQNTDTQYF. In DNA, the CDR3 is TGTGCCAGTAGTGGTCAGAACACAGATACGCAGTATTTT. The genes are TRBV19 and TRBJ2-3; D is uncertain. V was cut by 5 bases and J by 2 bases, with 8 bases left in between. Germline lookup yields CDR1 LNHDA and CDR2 SQIVND (reference sequence). CDR3 length equals 13 residues.

The gene calls are TRBV6-6 and TRBJ2-7; D is ambiguous. Germline CDR1 MNHNY, CDR2 SVGAGI (reference sequence). This CDR3 region has 10 residues. V lost 5 bases and J lost 7, with 6 bases in between. The CDR3 sequence: CASSRNEQYF. DNA for the CDR3: TGTGCCAGCAGTCGGAATGAGCAGTACTTC.

The rearrangement uses TRBV19 and TRBJ2-5, with TRBD2 as a possible D gene (5 bases). V was trimmed by 7 bases and J by 5 bases, leaving 14 bases between them. Germline assignment: CDR1 LNHDA and CDR2 SQIVND (reference sequence). This CDR3 is 13 amino acids long. In DNA form, the CDR3 reads TGTGCCAGTACCCCGAGGGTCGGGGAGACCCAGTACTTC. This gives the protein CASTPRVGETQYF.

The chain combines TRBV10-3 with TRBJ1-2; D possibly corresponds to TRBD1 (6 bases). Germline V gene data show CDR1 as ENHRY and CDR2 as SYGVKD. The length of the CDR3 is 15 residues. Trimming removed 0 bases at V and 13 bases at J, with 21 bases between. CDR3 bases: TGTGCCATCAGTGAGTCGGGACGTGGACAGTCGAGTCGCACCTTC. Encoded protein: CAISESGRGQSSRTF.

The chain carries TRBV5-5 and TRBJ1-3; tentatively, D is TRBD1 (5 bases). V was pared by 4 bases and J by 4 bases, with 12 bases between. Germline CDR1 and CDR2: SGHKS and YYEKEE (reference sequence). This CDR3 contains 14 residues. The CDR3 spells CASSPGTVGNTIYF. The CDR3 coding sequence is TGTGCCAGCAGCCCCGGGACCGTAGGAAACACCATATATTTT.

The V gene is TRBV19, the J gene TRBJ1-6; the match to TRBD1 covers 9 bases. This CDR3 is 13 amino acids long. Germline V gives CDR1 LNHDA, CDR2 SQIVND (reference sequence). Trimming cost V 11 bases and J 5 bases; bases outside gene matches: 4. DNA for the CDR3: TGTGCCGGGACAGGGATGAATAATTCACCCCTCCACTTT. It codes for CAGTGMNNSPLHF.

This chain uses TRBV7-2 with TRBJ1-5; D unclear. The V end lost 0 bases, the J end lost 4 bases, and 7 bases lay between the germline ends. The CDR3 is made up of 14 amino acids. The V gene's germline CDR1 is SGHTA and CDR2 FQGNSA. The chain's CDR3 is CASSLAGRNQPQHF. Written as DNA, the CDR3 is TGTGCCAGCAGCTTAGCAGGGAGGAATCAGCCCCAGCATTTT.

This sequence joins TRBV18 and TRBJ2-7, with D hard to call. CDR1 is KGHSH and CDR2 is LQKENI in the germline V gene. This CDR3 contains 13 residues. Trimming removed 0 bases from V and 7 bases from J, with 10 bases in between. Here the CDR3 DNA reads TGTGCCAGCTCACCACCGTCGGATCGGGAGCAGTACTTC. It translates to CASSPPSDREQYF.

The chain links TRBV19 to TRBJ1-2, with D perhaps matching TRBD1 (5 bases). Germline CDR1 is LNHDA and CDR2 is SQIVND (reference sequence). The CDR3 consists of 13 residues. Trimming pared 6 bases from V and 3 bases from J, leaving 11 bases between. CDR3 bases: TGTGCCAGTAGCCCACAGGACGACTATGGCTACACCTTC. It is translated as CASSPQDDYGYTF.

The genes are TRBV6-5 and TRBJ1-1; possibly TRBD1 for D (6 bases). The germline CDR1 and CDR2 sequences are MNHEY and SVGAGI. Trimming took 7 bases from V and 1 from J, leaving 13 bases between them. The CDR3 is made up of 14 amino acids. This CDR3 is CASTPNRANTEAFF. The CDR3 DNA follows: TGTGCCAGCACCCCGAACAGGGCGAACACTGAAGCTTTCTTT.

J is TRBJ1-1 and V is TRBV19; D unresolved. There are 15 residues in the CDR3. CDR1 LNHDA and CDR2 SQIVND come from the germline V gene (reference sequence). V gave up 3 bases and J gave up 0 bases, with 11 bases separating them. This CDR3 reads CASSITAAMNTEAFF. CDR3 bases: TGTGCCAGTAGTATTACGGCGGCGATGAACACTGAAGCTTTCTTT.